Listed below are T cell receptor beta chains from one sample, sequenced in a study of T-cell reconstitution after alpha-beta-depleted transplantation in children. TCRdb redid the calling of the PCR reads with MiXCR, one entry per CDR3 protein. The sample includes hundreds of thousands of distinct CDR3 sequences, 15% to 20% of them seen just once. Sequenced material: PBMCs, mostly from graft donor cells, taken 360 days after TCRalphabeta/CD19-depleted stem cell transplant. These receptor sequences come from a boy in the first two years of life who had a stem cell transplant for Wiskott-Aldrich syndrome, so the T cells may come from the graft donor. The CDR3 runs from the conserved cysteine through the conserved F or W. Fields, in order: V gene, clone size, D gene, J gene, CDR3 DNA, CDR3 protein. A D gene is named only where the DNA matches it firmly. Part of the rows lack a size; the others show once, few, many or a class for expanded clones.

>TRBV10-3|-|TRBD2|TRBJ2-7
TGTGCCAGCGGGACTACGCCCTCCTACGAGCAGTACTTC
CASGTTPSYEQYF
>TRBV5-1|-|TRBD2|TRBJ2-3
TGCGCCAGCAGCTTGGTATTTTTAGCGGGAGTATTAACAGATACGCAGTATTTT
CASSLVFLAGVLTDTQYF
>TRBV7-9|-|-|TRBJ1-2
TGTGCCAGCAGCGTAGGGACCTTACCAGGGGGCTACACCTTC
CASSVGTLPGGYTF
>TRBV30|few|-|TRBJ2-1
TGTGCCTGGAGTGTCCTGACCTTCTACAATGAGCAGTTCTTC
CAWSVLTFYNEQFF
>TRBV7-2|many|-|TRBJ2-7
TGTGCCAGCAGCTTAGCCCTGGGTAGTTTCTACGAGCAGTACTTC
CASSLALGSFYEQYF
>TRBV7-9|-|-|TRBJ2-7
TGTGCCAGCAGCTTTAAGGATTGGGTTAAGCAGTACTTC
CASSFKDWVKQYF
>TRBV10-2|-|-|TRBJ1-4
TGCGCCAGCAGTGAGTCCCGGGGGCCCCGGGAAAAACTGTTTTTT
CASSESRGPREKLFF
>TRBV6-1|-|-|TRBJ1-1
TGTGCCAGCAGTGGGGCTTGGACTGAAGCTTTCTTT
CASSGAWTEAFF
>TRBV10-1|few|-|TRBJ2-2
-
CASSEFGAGGELFF
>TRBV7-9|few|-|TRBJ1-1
TGTGCCAGCACTCGACGGGGCCTGAACACTGAAGCTTTCTTT
CASTRRGLNTEAFF
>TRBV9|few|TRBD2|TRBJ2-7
TGTGCCAGCAGCGTTGGACTAGCGGGAGGTATCCTCTACGAGCAGTACTTC
CASSVGLAGGILYEQYF
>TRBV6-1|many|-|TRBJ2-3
TGTGCCAGCAGTGATGGCTGGAGGGCAGATACGCAGTATTTT
CASSDGWRADTQYF
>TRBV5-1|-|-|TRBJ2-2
TGCGCCAGCAGCTTGGGACCGGACCGGACCGGGGAGCTGTTTTTT
CASSLGPDRTGELFF
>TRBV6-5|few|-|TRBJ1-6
TGTGCCAGCAGTTCCACCGCGAGCTCCTATAATTCACCCCTCCACTTT
CASSSTASSYNSPLHF
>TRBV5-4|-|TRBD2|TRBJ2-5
TGTGCCAGCAGCTTGGGGACTAGCAGATATCAAGAGACCCAGTACTTC
CASSLGTSRYQETQYF
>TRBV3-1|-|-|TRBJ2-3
TGTGCCAGCAGCCATTGGGCGGGCCAGGGGGGAAATACGCAGTATTTT
CASSHWAGQGGNTQYF
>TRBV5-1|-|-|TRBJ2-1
TGCGCCAGCAGCGTCCCCAGGGGGGATGAGCAGTTCTTC
CASSVPRGDEQFF
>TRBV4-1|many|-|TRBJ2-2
TGCGCCAGCAGCCAAGAGTTAGCGGCCCCGAACACCGGGGAGCTGTTTTTT
CASSQELAAPNTGELFF
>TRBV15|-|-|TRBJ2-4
TGTGCCACCAGCAGAGTACCGCCAGGGACTGACATTCAGTACTTC
CATSRVPPGTDIQYF
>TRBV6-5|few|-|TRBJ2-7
TGTGCCAGCAGTTACCAAGGACTGGGCGAGCAGTACTTC
CASSYQGLGEQYF
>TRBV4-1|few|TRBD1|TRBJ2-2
TGCGCCAGCAGCCGCCGGGACAGGACTAACACCGGGGAGCTGTTTTTT
CASSRRDRTNTGELFF
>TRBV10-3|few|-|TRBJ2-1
TGTGCCAGCGGGAACAGGGGTGTCTACAATGAGCAGTTCTTC
CASGNRGVYNEQFF
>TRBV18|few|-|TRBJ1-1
TGTGCCAGCTCGACTGGACAGAGATCTGAAGCTTTCTTT
CASSTGQRSEAFF
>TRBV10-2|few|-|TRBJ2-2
TGCGCCAGCAGCTATAGCGGGGAGCTGTTTTTT
CASSYSGELFF
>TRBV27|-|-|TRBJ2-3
TGTGCCAGCAGTTTATATTTTTCGCTCGGGACAGATACGCAGTATTTT
CASSLYFSLGTDTQYF
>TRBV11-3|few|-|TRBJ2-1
TGTGCCAGCAGCCCGTTTGAGCGGGCTTACAATGAGCAGTTCTTC
CASSPFERAYNEQFF
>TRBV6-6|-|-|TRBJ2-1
TGTGCCAGCGGCCGGGAAACCTACAATGAGCAGTTCTTC
CASGRETYNEQFF